This TCR beta chain was observed in a study of OX40 agonist ivuxolimab in advanced cancers. Study-wide background: The patients received ivuxolimab by intravenous route every 2 weeks at 0.01 to 10 mg/kg.

This clone was found once. This CDR3 contains 14 residues. Germline CDR1 SGHDN, CDR2 FVKESK. V was clipped by 1 base and J by 4 bases, with 10 bases between them. Assay used: immunoSEQ multiplex PCR; TCRdb lists only in-frame clones, some missing. The top ten hold approximately 0.61% of the sample, which has 73,000 or so clones, 65% to 90% seen once. This rearrangement joins TRBV14 to TRBJ1-2, with TRBD1 as a possible D gene (5 bases). The source is an adult with an advanced solid tumor such as melanoma, head and neck, liver or kidney cancer. The sample was CD4+ or CD8+ T cells sorted from blood, taken in a trial of the OX40 agonist ivuxolimab. The CDR3: CASSQGAGSYGYTF. Written as DNA, the CDR3 is TGTGCCAGCAGCCAAGGAGCAGGGAGCTATGGCTACACCTTC. Based on the CDR3 plus reference TRBV14 and TRBJ1-2, the full variable domain is EAGVTQFPSHSVIEKGQTVTLRCDPISGHDNLYWYRRVMGKEIKFLLHFVKESKQDESGMPNNRFLAERTGGTYSTLKVQPAELEDSGVYFCASSQGAGSYGYTFGSGTRLTVV.